According to its frequency, the clone carrying this T cell receptor beta chain is medium-sized. No antigen is known for it. Naivety in CD8+ T cells corresponded to a CD45RO-CCR7+CD27+CD95- phenotype. These data are taken from a study of CXCR3-negative and CXCR3-positive naive CD8 T cells. Germline values: CDR1 DFQATT, CDR2 SNEGSKA (reference sequence). The CDR3 totals 14 residues. Study-level points and caveats: Higher TRB CDR3 hydrophobicity marked CXCR3-positive naive cells relative to CXCR3-negative naive cells. The study inferred TCR strength from TRB CDR3 properties and found comparable surface CD5 between naive subsets. Memory cells showed distinct TRBV-TRBJ patterns, while the two naive subsets matched.

The authors prepared UMI-labeled TRB cDNA libraries by 5' RACE. TCRdb re-called the 5' RACE reads; every CDR3 protein appears as one record, without DNA. This table holds about 6,700 distinct CDR3 sequences. Sequenced input: naive CXCR3- CD8+ T cells from blood. Subset defined: CD45RO-CCR7+CD27+CD95- naive CD8+ T cells lacking CXCR3 (TNR3-). The receptor was isolated from a human donor in good health. Some clones in this sample may be carry-over from other donors' samples. J is TRBJ2-2 and V is TRBV20-1. This chain's CDR3 is CSARGSPDTGELFF.